The TCR beta chain under discussion was sequenced for a study of cytomegalovirus exposure and HLA in healthy donors (dated by TCRdb to 2016 to 2017). General notes on the study: An earlier analysis of 550 to 700 of the donors reported 250 to 300 Gb of sequence data and some 120 million unique TCR beta sequences from some 180 million T cells. Both class I and class II loci were covered by HLA typing, at four-digit resolution. The number of typed donors differed by locus: about 620-630 for A, B, C, DRB1 and DQB1; about 520 for DQA1; some 590 for DPA1; and 400 to 480 for DPB1. In the later analysis, no new phenotypic data were used to find candidate immune exposures; instead, reliance was placed on TCR beta sequences and their occurrence across donors. In an earlier analysis of 587 of the donors, high-throughput TCR beta sequencing was used to judge whether each TCR beta V gene segment behaved as functional or pseudogenic. The study aimed to test whether signatures of past pathogen exposure could be identified by cataloging public T cell receptors. In a later analysis, previously published TCR beta repertoires from 550 to 750 donors were re-analyzed and high-resolution HLA genotyping was added so that TCR occurrence patterns could be studied. Across 398 genotyped donors of the cohort, an average of approximately 240,000 unique TCR beta nucleotide sequences per donor were sequenced, and 15% to 20% of those sequences were non-productive. Donor age, sex, ethnicity and CMV serostatus were compiled together with the repertoire data. A later genetic analysis used genome-wide SNP genotypes for about 55% of the 666 donors, treating that subset as a discovery cohort. Along with the approximately 700-subject first cohort, a separate validation cohort of over a hundred different subjects was used. The T cell repertoires of several hundred subjects were profiled by immunosequencing and related to cytomegalovirus serostatus. Among the roughly 380 genotyped donors, roughly 80% belonged to the genetic ancestry cluster associated with self-reported Caucasian donors. To predict cytomegalovirus infection status, the study combined high-throughput TCR immunosequencing, statistical association of individual TCRs with disease status, and machine learning. An early release covering about 600 HLA-typed donors comprised about 320 gigabases of sequencing data and tens of millions of unique TCR sequences. Roughly five DR-DQ haplotypes were handled as single units for association and clustering because linkage in the cohort was strong. All discovery cohort repertoires had been generated using a single sequencing platform. Overall study results and their limits: Sequencing depth was assumed to be roughly uniform across donors in the presence/absence analyses, though that assumption may not hold. The study gave a list of under 200 TCR beta chains associated with cytomegalovirus. Linkage disequilibrium might explain the correlated functional status among segregating V segments, but an unknown experimental factor could not be excluded. Compared with the roughly 700-donor mean, donors in an Asian-associated ancestry cluster had fewer N-insertions in productive TCRs, according to a later genetic analysis. This cohort had only TCR beta chains sequenced, and the lack of alpha or paired-chain data limited which features could be detected. In vitro tests confirmed that a few of the cytomegalovirus-associated TCR beta chains recognize cytomegalovirus antigens. CMV serostatus was the only immune exposure information available for the cohort. Some IMGT-functional V segments, including TRBV6-2 and TRBV6-3, could not be told apart with the 87-base-pair reads, so those segments were excluded. A group of highly shared sequence variants was considered likely to be a technical artifact of the sequencing pipeline. In a later analysis, most CMV-associated TCR beta chains were found to appear HLA-restricted, with HLA associations seemingly driven largely by CMV exposure. In a later analysis, HLA-associated TCR beta chains were found to be more clonally expanded and to have lower generation probabilities than equally common non-associated chains. In a later analysis, the rate of TCR association differed among HLA loci, with DRB1 alleles having the most associated TCRs and HLA-C alleles having the fewest. In a later genetic analysis, a missense DCLRE1C variant was associated with V-gene and J-gene trimming of TCR beta chains, and the association was replicated in an independent cohort. The earlier analysis of approximately 590 of the donors excluded 15 to 20 rarely observed V segments, including chromosome 9 orphons, because counts were too low. According to the authors, the approach could potentially be generalized to other disease states and immunological phenotypes. While some public TCRs were present in many individuals, most TCR sequences turned up only very rarely across donors. A later analysis reported that several top co-occurrence clusters appeared linked to parvovirus B19, influenza, CMV and Epstein-Barr virus. Specific HLA alleles were associated with 15,000 to 20,000 TCR beta sequences at a false discovery rate of 0.05 in a later analysis. Broadly in line with IMGT annotations, most TCR beta V segments showed up in productive rearrangements about 90% or about 30% of the time in an earlier analysis of around 550 of the donors. When HLA alleles, especially DR and DQ, strongly co-occurred, attributing TCR associations to individual alleles was difficult. A further reported finding was that TCR beta sequences accurately predicted the HLA-A and HLA-B alleles for most subjects in the first cohort. Because HLA typing was missing for some donors at each locus, association tests included only the typed subset. The classifier was reported to diagnose cytomegalovirus status with high specificity and sensitivity in both the original cohort and the validation cohort.

The library was generated by the immunoSEQ multiplex PCR assay. For the multiplex PCR, a mixture combining 60 forward primers for TCR Vbeta segments and 13 reverse primers for TCR Jbeta segments was used. The CDR3 region of rearranged TCR beta genes was amplified from genomic DNA by a multiplex PCR assay. Amplified TCR beta libraries were sequenced as 87-base-pair reads on the Illumina HiSeq System. Turning to the authors' computational methods: Across the 670 or so repertoires, a later analysis counted roughly 77 million unique TCR beta chains, roughly 11 million of which were shared by at least two donors. A nearest-neighbor algorithm error-corrected the raw reads and collapsed the reads into unique sequences, merging closely related sequences to remove PCR and sequencing errors. To assign V, D and J gene segments, CDR3 sequences were aligned to IMGT reference sequences. For a sequence to be retained, a match of at least six nucleotides was required to both a V gene segment and a J gene segment. Rearrangements were classified as productive when the CDR3 lacked stop codons and remained in frame with V and J, and all other rearrangements were classified as non-productive. CDR3 was defined according to IMGT convention as the region running from the second conserved V-encoded cysteine to the conserved J-encoded phenylalanine. In an earlier analysis of around 540 of the donors, sequences lacking an unambiguous match to a single V gene segment were excluded. An earlier analysis of a few hundred of the donors classified V segments as functional when productive rearrangements were above 56.7% and as segregating when the standard deviation between donors was above 5%. A statistical classification framework was developed to diagnose cytomegalovirus status using the catalog of TCR beta chain sequences. In a later analysis, V and J genes were assigned by comparing TCR nucleotide sequences against IMGT/GENE-DB human TR gene sequences. In a later analysis, CDR3 sequences and most-parsimonious VDJ recombination scenarios were assigned using the TCRdist pipeline. A later analysis defined each TCR beta chain by its CDR3 amino acid sequence plus V-gene family, and excluded reads lacking a unique V-gene family. To address suspected cross-contamination and a sequencing artifact, a later analysis removed under 600 highly shared, low-generation-probability nucleotide sequences. For each public chain, a later analysis derived a clonal expansion index from normalized ranks of inferred template counts within each repertoire. In a later analysis, generation probabilities were computed with a VDJ recombination model fitted to out-of-frame rearrangements, and the resulting probabilities were checked against IGoR. In a later analysis, hypergeometric tests were used to score TCR-TCR, TCR-HLA and TCR-CMV co-occurrence, with a repertoire-size bias correction applied to TCR pairs. False discovery rates were estimated in a later analysis by permuting HLA or CMV assignments 20 times. A later analysis grouped co-occurring TCRs with DBSCAN, adding TCRdist sequence similarity when clustering within HLA-allele-positive subsets. Co-occurrence clustering excluded repertoires with fewer than 30,000 or more than 120,000 public chains, plus five with anomalous nucleotide sharing. In its TCRdb copy, this immuneACCESS table keeps in-frame sequences only and misses some clones. Where compared with another copy, unresolved V genes explain less than half of these, and the others have no known cause. V and J calls and clone size are given by that table; D and trimming were obtained from the DNA. This sample holds about 230,000 clones; about 83% were observed only once. The biggest ten clones account for roughly 1.3% of the sample.

In the case of this clone: No antigen is known for it. Base qualities are not recorded, but no much larger clone differs from it by a single base.

The cohort comprised under 700 healthy bone marrow donors. At the time of sampling, every cohort member was nominally healthy, though immune exposures that went unrecorded were likely present. Of the 666 cohort members, around 290 had a positive CMV serostatus and just over 350 had a negative one, while no CMV serostatus was recorded for the donor. Every donor gave a peripheral blood sample, and the peripheral blood mononuclear cells from that sample were used for TCR beta sequencing. Genomic DNA extraction from the blood cell samples was performed with the Qiagen DNeasy Blood Extraction Kit. V ends up 5 bases short and J 5 bases short, with an unmatched junction base count of 8. The CDR3 spans 14 residues, from the cysteine through the phenylalanine. CDR3 DNA is the only sequence kept; it has 42 bases, read in frame from the first base. In the germline V gene (reference sequence), CDR1 corresponds to SEHNR and CDR2 to FQNEAQ.

The sample was PBMCs. The rearrangement joined TRBV7-9 to TRBJ1-1, and TRBD1 matches 7 of the central bases. This clonotype originated in a human donor in good health. The CDR3 sequence is CASSLDRARTEAFF. The DNA reads as follows: TGTGCCAGCAGCCTCGACAGGGCCCGAACTGAAGCTTTCTTT.